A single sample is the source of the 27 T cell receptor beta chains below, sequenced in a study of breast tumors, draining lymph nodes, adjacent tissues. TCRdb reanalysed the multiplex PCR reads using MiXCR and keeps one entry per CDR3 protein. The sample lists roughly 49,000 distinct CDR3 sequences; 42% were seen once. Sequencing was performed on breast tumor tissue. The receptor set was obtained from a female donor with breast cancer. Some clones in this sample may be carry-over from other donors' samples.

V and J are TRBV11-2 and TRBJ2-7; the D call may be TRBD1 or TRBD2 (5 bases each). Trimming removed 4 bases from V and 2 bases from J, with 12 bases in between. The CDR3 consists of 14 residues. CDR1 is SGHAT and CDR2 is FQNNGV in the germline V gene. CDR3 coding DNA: TGTGCCAGCAGCTCGGGACCCAAGCCCTACGAGCAGTACTTC. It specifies CASSSGPKPYEQYF. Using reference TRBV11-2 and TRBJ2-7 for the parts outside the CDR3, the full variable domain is EAGVAQSPRYKIIEKRQSVAFWCNPISGHATLYWYQQILGQGPKLLIQFQNNGVVDDSQLPKDRFSAERLKGVDSTLKIQPAKLEDSAVYLCASSSGPKPYEQYFGPGTRLTVT.

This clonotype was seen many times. The CDR3 protein is CASSRDGYQPQHF. CDR3 DNA: TGTGCCAGCAGTAGGGACGGCTATCAGCCCCAGCATTTT. The chain is built from TRBV6-5 and TRBJ1-5; a possible D gene is TRBD1 (5 bases). V was shortened by 5 bases and J by 5 bases, with 10 bases between the two germline ends. This CDR3 spans 13 amino acids. Germline assignment: CDR1 MNHEY and CDR2 SVGAGI.

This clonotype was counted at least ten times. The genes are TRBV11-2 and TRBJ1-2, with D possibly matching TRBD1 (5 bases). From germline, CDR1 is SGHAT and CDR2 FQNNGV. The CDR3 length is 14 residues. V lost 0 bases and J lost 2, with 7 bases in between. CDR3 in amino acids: CASSLDRQNYGYTF. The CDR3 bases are TGTGCCAGCAGCTTAGATCGACAGAACTATGGCTACACCTTC.

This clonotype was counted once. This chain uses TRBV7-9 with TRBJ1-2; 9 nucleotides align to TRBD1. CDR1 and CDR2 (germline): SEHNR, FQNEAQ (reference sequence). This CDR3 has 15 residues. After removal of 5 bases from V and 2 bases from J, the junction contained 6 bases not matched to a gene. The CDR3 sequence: CASSGDREPNYGYTF. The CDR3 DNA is TGTGCCAGCAGCGGGGACAGGGAGCCGAACTATGGCTACACCTTC.

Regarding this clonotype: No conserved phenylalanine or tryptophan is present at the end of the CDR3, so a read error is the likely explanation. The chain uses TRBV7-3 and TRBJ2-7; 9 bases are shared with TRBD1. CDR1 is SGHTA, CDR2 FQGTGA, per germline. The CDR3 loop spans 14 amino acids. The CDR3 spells CAGSLGTGSYEQYL. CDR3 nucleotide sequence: TGTGCCGGCAGCTTAGGGACAGGGTCCTACGAGCAGTACCTC.

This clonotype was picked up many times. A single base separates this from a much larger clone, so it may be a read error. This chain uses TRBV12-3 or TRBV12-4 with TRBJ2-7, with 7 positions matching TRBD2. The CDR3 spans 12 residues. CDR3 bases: TGTACCAGCAATGTAGCGGGCTACGAGCAGTACTTC. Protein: CTSNVAGYEQYF.

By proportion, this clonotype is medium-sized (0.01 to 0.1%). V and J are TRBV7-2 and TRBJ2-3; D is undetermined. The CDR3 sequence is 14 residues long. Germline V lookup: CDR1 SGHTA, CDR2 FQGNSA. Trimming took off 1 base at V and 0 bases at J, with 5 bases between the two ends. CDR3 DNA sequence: TGTGCCAGCAGCTTAGGCCCCAGCACAGATACGCAGTATTTT. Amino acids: CASSLGPSTDTQYF.

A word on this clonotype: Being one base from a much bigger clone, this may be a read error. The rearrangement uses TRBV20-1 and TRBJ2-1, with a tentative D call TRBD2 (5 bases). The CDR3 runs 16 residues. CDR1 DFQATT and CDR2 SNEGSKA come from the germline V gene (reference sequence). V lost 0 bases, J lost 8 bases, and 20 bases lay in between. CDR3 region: CSARDYKRLTWDEQFF. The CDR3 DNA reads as TGCAGTGCTAGAGATTATAAGCGGTTGACTTGGGATGAGCAGTTCTTC.

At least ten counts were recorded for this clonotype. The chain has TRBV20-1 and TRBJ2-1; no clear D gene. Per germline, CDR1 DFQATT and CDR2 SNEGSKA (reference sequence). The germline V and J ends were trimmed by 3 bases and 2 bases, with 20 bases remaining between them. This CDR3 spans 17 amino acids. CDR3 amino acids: CSASYLTGPPTYNEQFF. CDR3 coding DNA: TGCAGTGCTAGTTACCTTACCGGGCCTCCCACCTACAATGAGCAGTTCTTC.

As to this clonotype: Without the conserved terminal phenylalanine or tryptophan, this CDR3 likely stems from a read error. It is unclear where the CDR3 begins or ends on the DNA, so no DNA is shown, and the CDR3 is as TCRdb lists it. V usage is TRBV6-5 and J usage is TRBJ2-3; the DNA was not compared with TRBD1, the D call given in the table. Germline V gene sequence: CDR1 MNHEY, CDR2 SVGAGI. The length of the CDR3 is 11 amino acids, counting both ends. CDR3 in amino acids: CASRELRTAHY.

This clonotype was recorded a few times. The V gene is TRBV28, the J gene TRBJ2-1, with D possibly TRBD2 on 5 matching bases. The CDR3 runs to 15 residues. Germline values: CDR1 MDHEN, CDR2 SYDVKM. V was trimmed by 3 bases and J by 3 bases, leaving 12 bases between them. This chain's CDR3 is CASSFGPGIYNEQFF. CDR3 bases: TGTGCCAGCAGTTTTGGACCGGGAATCTACAATGAGCAGTTCTTC.

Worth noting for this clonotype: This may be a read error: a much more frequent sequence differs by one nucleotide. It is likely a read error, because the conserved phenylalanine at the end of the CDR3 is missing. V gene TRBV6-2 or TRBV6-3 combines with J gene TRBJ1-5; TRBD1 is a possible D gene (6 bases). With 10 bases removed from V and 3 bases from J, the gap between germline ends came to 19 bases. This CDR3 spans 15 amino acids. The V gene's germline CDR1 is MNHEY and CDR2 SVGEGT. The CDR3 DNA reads TGTGCCATCAAACAAGGGGGGGCGGTCAATCAGCCCCAGCATCTT. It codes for CAIKQGGAVNQPQHL.

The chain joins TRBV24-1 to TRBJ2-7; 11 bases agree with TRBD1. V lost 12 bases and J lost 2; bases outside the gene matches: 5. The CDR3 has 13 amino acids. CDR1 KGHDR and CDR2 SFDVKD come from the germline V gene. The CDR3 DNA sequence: TGTGCCGCCGGGACAGGGGGGACCTACGAGCAGTACTTC. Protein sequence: CAAGTGGTYEQYF.

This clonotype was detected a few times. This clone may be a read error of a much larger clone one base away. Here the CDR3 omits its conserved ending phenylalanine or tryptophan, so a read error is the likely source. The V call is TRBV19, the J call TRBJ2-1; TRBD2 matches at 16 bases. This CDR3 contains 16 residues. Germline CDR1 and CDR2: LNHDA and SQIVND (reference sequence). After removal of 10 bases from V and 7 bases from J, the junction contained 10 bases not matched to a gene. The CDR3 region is CATPGTSGRAGNEQFS. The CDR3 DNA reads TGTGCCACTCCCGGGACTAGCGGGAGGGCCGGGAATGAGCAGTTCTCC.

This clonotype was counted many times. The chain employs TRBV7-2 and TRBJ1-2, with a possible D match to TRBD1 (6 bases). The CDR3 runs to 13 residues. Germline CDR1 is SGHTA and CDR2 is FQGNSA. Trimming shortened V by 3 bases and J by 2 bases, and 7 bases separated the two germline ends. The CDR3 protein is CASSFDRNYGYTF. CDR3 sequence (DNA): TGTGCCAGCAGCTTCGACAGGAACTATGGCTACACCTTC.

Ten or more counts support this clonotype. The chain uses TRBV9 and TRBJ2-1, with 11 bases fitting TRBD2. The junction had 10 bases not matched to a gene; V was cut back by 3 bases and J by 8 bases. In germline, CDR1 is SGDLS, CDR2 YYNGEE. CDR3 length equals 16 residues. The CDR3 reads CASSEVAGGGIHEQFF. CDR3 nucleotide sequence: TGTGCCAGCAGCGAAGTAGCGGGAGGGGGGATCCATGAGCAGTTCTTC.

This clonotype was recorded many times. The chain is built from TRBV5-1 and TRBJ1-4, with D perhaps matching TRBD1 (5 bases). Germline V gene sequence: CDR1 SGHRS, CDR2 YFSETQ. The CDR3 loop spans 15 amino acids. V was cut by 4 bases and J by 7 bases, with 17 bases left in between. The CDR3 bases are TGCGCCAGCAGCCCGACCCAGGGCTTTGGTGAAAAACTGTTTTTT. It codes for CASSPTQGFGEKLFF.

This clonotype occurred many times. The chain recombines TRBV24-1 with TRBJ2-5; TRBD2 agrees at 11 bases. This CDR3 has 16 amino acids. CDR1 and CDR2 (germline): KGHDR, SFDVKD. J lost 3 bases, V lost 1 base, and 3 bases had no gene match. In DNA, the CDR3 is TGTGCCACCAGTGATTTTACTAGCGGGAGTGAAGAGACCCAGTACTTC. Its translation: CATSDFTSGSEETQYF.

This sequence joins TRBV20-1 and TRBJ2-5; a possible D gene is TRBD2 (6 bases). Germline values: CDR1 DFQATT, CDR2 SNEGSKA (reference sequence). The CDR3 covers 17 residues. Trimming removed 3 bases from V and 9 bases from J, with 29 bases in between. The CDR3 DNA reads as TGCAGTGCTAGCGTTAGCGGTTCGACCGCGGAGGACTTGGCCCAGTACTTC. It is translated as CSASVSGSTAEDLAQYF.

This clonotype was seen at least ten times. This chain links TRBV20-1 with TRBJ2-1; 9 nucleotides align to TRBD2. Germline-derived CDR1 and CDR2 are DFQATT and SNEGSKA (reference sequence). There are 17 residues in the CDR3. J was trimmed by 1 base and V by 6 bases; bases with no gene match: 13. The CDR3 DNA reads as TGCAGTGCCGAGGTGGCTAGCGGGATCAAGTCCTACAATGAGCAGTTCTTC. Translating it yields CSAEVASGIKSYNEQFF.

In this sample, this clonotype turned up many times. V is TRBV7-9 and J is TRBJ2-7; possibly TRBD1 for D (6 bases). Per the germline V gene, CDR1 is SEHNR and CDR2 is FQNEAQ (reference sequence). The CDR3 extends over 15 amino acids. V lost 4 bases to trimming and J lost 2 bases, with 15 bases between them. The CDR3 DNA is TGTGCCAGCAGCTCTGAGGACAGCCTTACCTACGAGCAGTACTTC. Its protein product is CASSSEDSLTYEQYF.

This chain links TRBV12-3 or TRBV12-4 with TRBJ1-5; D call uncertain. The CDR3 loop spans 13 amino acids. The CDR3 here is CAPAFPYGEHQHF. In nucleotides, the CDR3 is TGTGCACCAGCTTTCCCCTACGGAGAGCACCAGCATTTT.

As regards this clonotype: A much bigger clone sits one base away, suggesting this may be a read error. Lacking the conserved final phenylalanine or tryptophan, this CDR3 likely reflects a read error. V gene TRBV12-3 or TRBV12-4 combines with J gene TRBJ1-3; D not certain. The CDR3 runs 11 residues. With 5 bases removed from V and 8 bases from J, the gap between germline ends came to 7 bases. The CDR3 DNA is TGTGCCAGCAGTCTAGGAGACACCATATATCTT. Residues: CASSLGDTIYL.

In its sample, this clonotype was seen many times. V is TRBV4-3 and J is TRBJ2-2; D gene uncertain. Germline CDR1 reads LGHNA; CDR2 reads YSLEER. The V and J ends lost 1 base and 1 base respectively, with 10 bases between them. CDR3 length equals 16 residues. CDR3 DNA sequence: TGCGCCAGCAGCCAAGGTCTGGGATTGAACACCGGGGAGCTGTTTTTT. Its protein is CASSQGLGLNTGELFF.

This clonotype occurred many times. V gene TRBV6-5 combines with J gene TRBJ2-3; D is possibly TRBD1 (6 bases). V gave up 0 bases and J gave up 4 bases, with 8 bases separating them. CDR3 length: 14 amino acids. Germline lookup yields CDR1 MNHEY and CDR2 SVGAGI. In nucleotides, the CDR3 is TGTGCCAGCAGTTACTCACAGGGACCAGATACGCAGTATTTT. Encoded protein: CASSYSQGPDTQYF.

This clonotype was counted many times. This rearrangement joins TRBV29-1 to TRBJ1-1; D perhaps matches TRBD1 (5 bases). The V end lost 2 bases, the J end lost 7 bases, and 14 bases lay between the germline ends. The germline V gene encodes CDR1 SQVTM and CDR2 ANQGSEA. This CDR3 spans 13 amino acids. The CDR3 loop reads CSVERGGSGEAFF. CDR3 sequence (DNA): TGCAGCGTTGAACGGGGGGGGTCGGGTGAAGCTTTCTTT. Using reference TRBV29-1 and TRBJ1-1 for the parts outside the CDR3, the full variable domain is SAVISQKPSRDICQRGTSLTIQCQVDSQVTMMFWYRQQPGQSLTLIATANQGSEATYESGFVIDKFPISRPNLTFSTLTVSNMSPEDSSIYLCSVERGGSGEAFFGQGTRLTVV.

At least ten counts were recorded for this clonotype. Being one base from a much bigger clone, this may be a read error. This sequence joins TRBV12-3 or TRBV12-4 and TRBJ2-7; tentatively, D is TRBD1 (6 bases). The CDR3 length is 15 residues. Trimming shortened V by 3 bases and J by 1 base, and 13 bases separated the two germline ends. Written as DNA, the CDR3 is TGTGCCAGCAGTTTCGCGCTTAGGGGGTCCTACGAGCAGTACTTC. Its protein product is CASSFALRGSYEQYF.